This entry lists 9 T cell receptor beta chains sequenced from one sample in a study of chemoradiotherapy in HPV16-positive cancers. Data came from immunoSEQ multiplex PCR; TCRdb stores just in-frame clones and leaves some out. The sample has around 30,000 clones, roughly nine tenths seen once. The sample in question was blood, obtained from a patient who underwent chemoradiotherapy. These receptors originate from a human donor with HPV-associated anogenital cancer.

This CDR3 reads CASSPSGGAPNEQFF. In DNA, the CDR3 is TGTGCCAGCAGCCCTAGCGGGGGGGCCCCCAATGAGCAGTTCTTC. The V call is TRBV7-8, the J call TRBJ2-1, with 12 positions matching TRBD2. Germline CDR1 is SGHVS and CDR2 is FQNEAQ. CDR3 length equals 15 residues. V trimming: 5 bases; J trimming: 6 bases; junction bases outside the gene matches: 5.

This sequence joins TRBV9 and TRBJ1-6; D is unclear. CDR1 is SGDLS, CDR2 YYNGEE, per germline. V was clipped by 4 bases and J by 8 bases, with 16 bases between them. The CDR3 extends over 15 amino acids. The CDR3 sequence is CASSSVGGKHSPLHF. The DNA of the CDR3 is TGTGCCAGCAGCTCAGTGGGAGGAAAGCATTCACCCCTCCACTTT.

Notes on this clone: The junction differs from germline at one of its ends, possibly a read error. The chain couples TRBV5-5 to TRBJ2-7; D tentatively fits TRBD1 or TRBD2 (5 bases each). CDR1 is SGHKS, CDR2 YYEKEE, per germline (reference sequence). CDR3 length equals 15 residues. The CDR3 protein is CASSLSGLLSDEQYF. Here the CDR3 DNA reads TGTGCCAGCAGCCTGTCGGGGCTCCTCTCCGACGAGCAGTACTTC.

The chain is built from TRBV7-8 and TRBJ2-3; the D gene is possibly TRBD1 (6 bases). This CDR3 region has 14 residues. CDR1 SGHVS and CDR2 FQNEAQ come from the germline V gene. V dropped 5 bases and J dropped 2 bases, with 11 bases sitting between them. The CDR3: CASSLDRFTDTQYF. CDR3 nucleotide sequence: TGTGCCAGCAGCCTCGACAGGTTCACAGATACGCAGTATTTT. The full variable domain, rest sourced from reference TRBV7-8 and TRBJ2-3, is GAGVSQSPRYKVAKRGQDVALRCDPISGHVSLFWYQQALGQGPEFLTYFQNEAQLDKSGLPSDRFFAERPEGSVSTLKIQRTQQEDSAVYLCASSLDRFTDTQYFGPGTRLTVL.

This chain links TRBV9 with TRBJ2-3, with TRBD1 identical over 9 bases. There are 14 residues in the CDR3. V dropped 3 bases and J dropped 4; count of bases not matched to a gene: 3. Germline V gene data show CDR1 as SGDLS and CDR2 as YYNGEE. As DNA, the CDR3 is TGTGCCAGCAGCGCACAGGGGGCTTCAGATACGCAGTATTTT. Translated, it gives CASSAQGASDTQYF.

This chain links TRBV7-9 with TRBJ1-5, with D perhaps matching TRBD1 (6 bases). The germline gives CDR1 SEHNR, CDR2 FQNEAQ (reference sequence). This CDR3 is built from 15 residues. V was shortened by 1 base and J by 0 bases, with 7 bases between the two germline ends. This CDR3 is CASSLGQVSNQPQHF. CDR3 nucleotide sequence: TGTGCCAGCAGCTTAGGACAGGTTAGCAATCAGCCCCAGCATTTT. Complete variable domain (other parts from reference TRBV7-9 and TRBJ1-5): DTGVSQNPRHKITKRGQNVTFRCDPISEHNRLYWYRQTLGQGPEFLTYFQNEAQLEKSRLLSDRFSAERPKGSFSTLEIQRTEQGDSAMYLCASSLGQVSNQPQHFGDGTRLSIL.

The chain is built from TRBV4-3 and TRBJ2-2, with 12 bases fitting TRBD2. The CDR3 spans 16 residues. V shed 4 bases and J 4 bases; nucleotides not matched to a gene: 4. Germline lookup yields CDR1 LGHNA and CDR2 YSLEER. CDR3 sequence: CASSRLAGDVTGELFF. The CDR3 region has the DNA TGCGCCAGCAGCCGACTAGCGGGGGATGTCACCGGGGAGCTGTTTTTT.

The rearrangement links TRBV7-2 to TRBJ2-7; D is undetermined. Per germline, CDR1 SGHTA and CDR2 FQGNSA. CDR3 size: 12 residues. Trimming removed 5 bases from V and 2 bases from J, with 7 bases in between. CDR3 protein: CASSLSTYEQYF. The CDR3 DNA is TGTGCCAGCAGCCTAAGTACCTACGAGCAGTACTTC.

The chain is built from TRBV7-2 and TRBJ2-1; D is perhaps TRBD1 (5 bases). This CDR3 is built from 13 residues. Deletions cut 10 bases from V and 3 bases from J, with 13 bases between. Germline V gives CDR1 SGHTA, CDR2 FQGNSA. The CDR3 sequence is CATRAGYYNEQFF. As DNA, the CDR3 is TGTGCCACACGGGCAGGGTACTACAATGAGCAGTTCTTC.